Reported below is one T cell receptor beta chain. The data were taken from a study of blood T cell repertoires in COVID-19. This CDR3 is built from 16 residues. Germline lookup yields CDR1 LNHDA and CDR2 SQIVND (reference sequence). The ends were cut back, 6 bases at V and 2 bases at J, with 14 bases in the middle. TCRdb keeps only in-frame clones here, not all; method: immunoSEQ multiplex PCR. Among around 250,000 clones, 80% to 90% were seen once, and the ten largest hold over 2.5%. The source is a woman in her forties who had been exposed to COVID-19. The sample was PBMCs or T cells enriched from blood (not recorded which). The chain combines TRBV19 with TRBJ1-6; no reliable D call. CDR3 sequence: CASSPPRGTYNSPLHF. The CDR3 region has the DNA TGTGCCAGTAGCCCGCCCCGGGGTACCTATAATTCACCCCTCCACTTT. Variable domain in full (rest from reference TRBV19 and TRBJ1-6): DGGITQSPKYLFRKEGQNVTLSCEQNLNHDAMYWYRQDPGQGLRLIYYSQIVNDFQKGDIAEGYSVSREKKESFPLTVTSAQKNPTAFYLCASSPPRGTYNSPLHFGNGTRLTVT.